These 10 T cell receptor beta chains originate from one sample sequenced in a study of T cell clonality in common variable immunodeficiency. Clones were sequenced by immunoSEQ multiplex PCR, and TCRdb holds only the in-frame ones, with some missing. The sample is made up of 35,000 to 55,000 clones, none counted only once. The sample consisted of peripheral blood mononuclear cells. These receptors came from a person aged 18 to 75 in good health.

Ten or more counts support this clone. This chain's CDR3 is CASSPQASEAFF. The covered CDR3 bases are TGTGCCAGCAGCCCTCAGGCAAGTGAA. The chain couples TRBV7-9 to TRBJ1-1; D is unclear. The read ends 3 residues shy of where the CDR3 ends; the end is completed using the germline J gene. V was shortened by 5 bases and J by 7 bases, with 11 bases between the two germline ends. Germline V gene data show CDR1 as SEHNR and CDR2 as FQNEAQ (reference sequence). This CDR3 has 12 residues. The full variable domain, rest sourced from reference TRBV7-9 and TRBJ1-1, is DTGVSQNPRHKITKRGQNVTFRCDPISEHNRLYWYRQTLGQGPEFLTYFQNEAQLEKSRLLSDRFSAERPKGSFSTLEIQRTEQGDSAMYLCASSPQASEAFFGQGTRLTVV.

Ten or more counts support this clone. The chain's CDR3 is CASSLTSAAGELFF. CDR3 bases read: TGTGCCAGCAGCCTAACTAGCGCGGCCGGGGAG. V usage is TRBV11-3 and J usage is TRBJ2-2; TRBD2 agrees at 7 bases. The CDR3 end is not reached by the read, which stops 3 residues before it; the germline J gene fills it in. This CDR3 region has 14 residues. CDR1 and CDR2 (germline): SGHNT, YENEEA. J lost 6 bases, V lost 5 bases, and 6 bases had no gene match.

This clone was detected many times. Partial CDR3 DNA: TGTGCCAGCAGTCTACAGGGTCTAGAC. It codes for CASSLQGLD. The full CDR3 reads CASSLQGLDAFF. V and J are TRBV12-3 or TRBV12-4 and TRBJ1-1, with D possibly being TRBD1 (6 bases). Sequencing ends 3 residues short of the CDR3 end; the germline J gene provides the rest. CDR3 size: 12 residues.

There are many counts of this clone. The CDR3 end is not reached by the read, which stops 3 residues before it; the germline J gene fills it in. The V call is TRBV20-1, the J call TRBJ2-3; 7 bases match TRBD2. After removal of 8 bases from V and 2 bases from J, the junction contained 13 bases not matched to a gene. Germline values: CDR1 DFQATT, CDR2 SNEGSKA (reference sequence). This CDR3 region has 15 residues. The CDR3 loop reads CSPKNKLANTDTQYF. The sequenced CDR3 bases are TGCAGTCCGAAGAACAAACTAGCGAACACAGATACG.

In this sample, this clone turned up a few times. The sequenced fragment ends 3 residues before the CDR3 boundary, so the rest is inferred from the germline J gene. The chain employs TRBV11-3 and TRBJ1-5; D gene unclear. In germline, CDR1 is SGHNT, CDR2 YENEEA. The CDR3 runs to 13 residues. The covered CDR3 bases are TGTGCCAGCAGCCTCGACACCCCCTCACCC. Residues: CASSLDTPSP. In full, the CDR3 reads CASSLDTPSPQHF.

There are many counts of this clone. Read coverage stops 3 residues before the CDR3 terminus; the germline J gene supplies the remainder. V gene TRBV19 combines with J gene TRBJ2-3, with 10 bases matching TRBD1. Germline V gene data show CDR1 as LNHDA and CDR2 as SQIVND (reference sequence). CDR3 length equals 15 residues. V was pared by 3 bases and J by 3 bases, with 3 bases of the junction left unmatched. The CDR3 reads CASSIGDRGTDTQYF. The sequenced part of the CDR3 DNA is TGTGCCAGTAGTATCGGGGACAGGGGAACAGATACG.

This clone has at least ten counts. The CDR3 goes on 3 residues after the read ends, and that part is filled in from the germline J gene. The chain employs TRBV6-2 or TRBV6-3 and TRBJ1-1; possible D gene TRBD1, 6 bases. Germline CDR1 MNHEY, CDR2 SVGEGT. The CDR3 is made up of 17 amino acids. The ends were cut back, 2 bases at V and 1 base at J, with 17 bases in the middle. The CDR3 here is CASSYRAVGGRNTEAFF. The CDR3 bases that were read are TGTGCCAGCAGTTACCGCGCAGTGGGGGGGCGGAACACTGAA.

This clone was counted ten times or more. A much more abundant neighbour one base away suggests this may be a read error. The read is 3 residues too short to cover the CDR3 end, so that end is filled in from the germline J gene. This CDR3 is also generated by other DNA sequences in the sample. V and J are TRBV7-8 and TRBJ1-1, with D tentatively TRBD1 (6 bases). Germline-derived CDR1 and CDR2 are SGHVS and FQNEAQ. CDR3 size: 15 residues. CDR3: CASSSHRAGGTEAFF. Incomplete CDR3 DNA: TGCGCCAGCAGCTCACACAGGGCTGGGGGCACTGAA.

In its sample, this clone was seen many times. The read gets to within 3 residues of the CDR3 end, and the germline J gene fills in the rest. This rearrangement joins TRBV7-9 to TRBJ1-4, with no clear D. The CDR3 is 12 residues long. Deletions cut 2 bases from V and 7 bases from J, with 5 bases between. The germline V gene encodes CDR1 SEHNR and CDR2 FQNEAQ (reference sequence). Incomplete CDR3 DNA: TGTGCCAGCAGCTTACTTAGTGAAAAA. It is translated as CASSLLSEK. The entire CDR3 is CASSLLSEKLFF.

This clone was seen ten or more times. The read halts 3 residues ahead of the CDR3 end, with the missing end drawn from the germline J gene. J is TRBJ1-2 and V is TRBV7-9; perhaps TRBD1 as D (6 bases). Per germline, CDR1 SEHNR and CDR2 FQNEAQ (reference sequence). The CDR3 loop spans 13 amino acids. The CDR3 sequence: CASSPDRYRGYTF. The DNA read from the CDR3 is TGTGCCAGCAGCCCGGACAGATATAGGGGC. Looking up the rest from reference TRBV7-9 and TRBJ1-2 gives the full variable domain: DTGVSQNPRHKITKRGQNVTFRCDPISEHNRLYWYRQTLGQGPEFLTYFQNEAQLEKSRLLSDRFSAERPKGSFSTLEIQRTEQGDSAMYLCASSPDRYRGYTFGSGTRLTVV.